This TCR beta chain is drawn from a study of identical twins (dated by TCRdb to about 2016). Regarding the study in general: To test whether fetal clonotypes persist, the study used deep sequencing on TCR alpha and beta repertoires from monozygotic twins, unrelated adults of various ages, and cord blood. Replicate twin experiments were performed at different times using different library preparation protocols to rule out contamination.

The sample holds many counts of this clonotype. Its cognate antigen has yet to be identified. Per-base qualities were not stored, and no clone one base away is much larger. Via the germline V gene, CDR1 is SGHTA and CDR2 FQGNSA. The CDR3 numbers 12 residues from cysteine through phenylalanine. Of all the DNA, just the CDR3 is kept, 36 bases in frame from base 1. V is pared back by 5 bases and J by 6 bases, with 9 bases lying between the germline termini. Receptor amplification or capture employed 5' RACE. The run used an Illumina HiSeq 2000. Template switching added a universal primer binding site, and the final cDNA carried a unique molecular identifier that allowed TCR cDNA molecules to be counted accurately. Specific primers in the conserved constant-segment region were used to synthesize first-strand cDNA for the TCR alpha and beta chains. To control for contamination, every cDNA library was double barcoded, receiving both a SMART-Mk sample barcode and Illumina barcodes. TruSeq adapter sequences along with Illumina sample barcodes were introduced in two successive PCR steps. The TCR alpha and beta cDNA libraries were sequenced on the Illumina HiSeq platform using custom primers. In the original analysis: MiGEC processed the raw reads to extract unique molecular identifiers, while MiXCR was used to determine the CDR3 positions. For each individual, recombination models were inferred using an EM algorithm with the repgenHMM and IGoR tools. The tcR package in R was used for shared clonotype analysis, with sharing normalized by the product of cloneset sizes. To study raw recombination free of thymic and clonal selection effects, out-of-frame nonproductive sequences were analyzed. TCRdb ran its own pipeline on the public reads, namely fastp trimming at Q25 and MiXCR clone calling, and kept in-frame beta chains. Under each unique CDR3 protein, matching rows form one entry showing the most common genes and DNA. The V and J calls follow TCRdb's processing rather than the paper's. The sample table holds 700,000 to 950,000 distinct CDR3 sequences, of which 9% to 15% were seen once. About 1.6% of the sample is held by the ten biggest clonotypes.

Here is what the overall study found, with its caveats: Compared with coincidental sharing between unrelated individuals, an excess of low generation-probability sequences was observed among out-of-frame TCR alpha sequences shared between twins. Invariant T cells such as MAIT and iNKT could partly confound zero-insertion analyses, though diverse VJ usage argued against this for most clonotypes. Because the same donors could not be followed over many years, the conclusions relied on cross-sectional statistical analysis. Fewer insertions were carried by abundant cord blood beta clonotypes; a weaker similar trend was observed in young adult naive repertoires, while no such trend was observed in memory repertoires. A weaker excess of twin sharing was found in beta out-of-frame sequences because the signal-to-noise ratio was lowered by fewer shared sequences. Out-of-frame TCR alpha sharing in monozygotic twins was systematically underestimated by recombination models, whereas sharing between unrelated individuals was in agreement with the recombination models.

All donors were healthy Caucasians. The twin cohort comprised three pairs of female monozygotic twins, all aged about 18 to 30 years. The RNA used for TCR libraries was isolated from peripheral blood mononuclear cells. This sample was shared with a second study, whose subject was yellow fever vaccine responses in identical twins. Reported in the second study: The T cell response to vaccination in identical twins was reported by the authors to appear partly convergent and partly personalized. In identical twins, the study followed T cell clones that responded to the vaccine with precision.

The clonotype originates from a woman between 18 and 29 years old in good health. The sequence joins TRBV7-2 to TRBJ2-3, with no D gene named confidently. Material for sequencing was PBMCs. DNA sequence: TGTGCCAGCAGCCCTGGACCCGATACGCAGTATTTT. This gives the protein CASSPGPDTQYF.